The 2 T cell receptor beta chains presented below share a single source sample, sequenced in a study of human T cells and chemical hapten exposure. The sample's time point: patch test 1, 2 weeks after DPC sensitization. Treatment noted: therapeutic diphenylcyclopropenone sensitization with weekly scalp DPC. Via MiXCR, TCRdb re-called the RACE reads, giving one row per CDR3 protein. Of 85,000 to 100,000 distinct CDR3 sequences in the sample, around 12% were seen once. This material consisted of whole blood, taken in connection with sensitization to the hapten diphenylcyclopropenone (DPC). The receptor set was obtained from a woman in her 40s with alopecia areata. Some clones in this sample may be carry-over from other donors' samples.

The chain uses TRBV30 and TRBJ2-4; 11 positions match TRBD1. Germline-derived CDR1 and CDR2 are GTSNPN and SVGIG (reference sequence). The CDR3 has 16 residues. J was trimmed by 0 bases and V by 8 bases; bases with no gene match: 9. The CDR3 sequence is CAIGTGGNRAKNIQYF. The CDR3 DNA follows: TGTGCCATCGGGACAGGGGGTAACAGAGCCAAAAACATTCAGTACTTC.

The V and J genes are TRBV28 and TRBJ2-5; 10 bases are a match to TRBD1. Germline V lookup: CDR1 MDHEN, CDR2 SYDVKM. There are 16 residues in the CDR3. J lost 0 bases, V lost 4 bases, and 5 bases had no gene match. The DNA for the CDR3 is TGTGCCAGCAGTTCACACGGGACAGGGGACCAAGAGACCCAGTACTTC. Amino acid sequence: CASSSHGTGDQETQYF.